This T cell receptor (beta chain) was found in a study of cytomegalovirus exposure and HLA in healthy donors. Whole-study results and caveats: Earlier findings revealed that most TCR beta V segments proved productive either about 90% or about 30% of the time. Altogether, about 160 TCR beta chains were recorded as cytomegalovirus-associated. What a later analysis showed was that several of the most significant clusters appeared linked to common viral pathogens.

The study ran its PCR with 60 Vbeta and 13 Jbeta primers. Some clones are missing from TCRdb's copy, which holds only in-frame ones; the method was immunoSEQ multiplex PCR. This sample has 170,000 or so clones; roughly 75% occur once, and the top ten carry 1%. As concerns this clone: Its cognate antigen is unknown.

The specimen sequenced was PBMCs. The sequence was obtained from a woman aged 45-65 years in good health and CMV-seropositive.

Here the CDR3 reads CASSPGIRTYEQYF. CDR3 DNA: TGTGCCAGTAGTCCCGGGATTCGGACCTACGAGCAGTACTTC. V gene TRBV27 combines with J gene TRBJ2-5; tentative D call: TRBD2 (5 bases). The DNA end favors TRBJ2-7, so the J call may be wrong. The CDR3 loop spans 14 amino acids. CDR1 and CDR2 (germline): MNHEY, SMNVEV (reference sequence).